These T cell receptor beta chains were read from a single sample in a study of response to subunit inactivated influenza vaccine. TCRdb re-called the RT-PCR reads with MiXCR, one entry per CDR3 protein. This sample has some 850,000 distinct CDR3 sequences, with about 18% found just once. The input for sequencing was PBMCs from blood, taken more than 4 days after vaccination. Every receptor here comes from a man aged 50 or older who received an inactivated influenza vaccine. The CDR3 runs from the conserved cysteine through the conserved F or W. The D gene is left open where the match is weak. The listing skips clone size in some rows; elsewhere it reads once, few, many or a size class.

many	TRBD2	TRBV29-1	TRBJ2-4	TGCAGCGTTGATAGCGGGGGGAGTATTCAGTACTTC	CSVDSGGSIQYF
.	.	TRBV15	TRBJ2-5	TGTGCCACCAGCAGATTGTCGGATCAAGAGACCCAGTACTTC	CATSRLSDQETQYF
.	.	TRBV10-3	TRBJ2-5	TGTGCCATCAGTGGACAAGAAGAGACCCAGTACTTC	CAISGQEETQYF
few	.	TRBV4-2	TRBJ1-4	TGTGCCAGCAGTAGGTTGGTGGGCACTAATGAAAAACTGTTTTTT	CASSRLVGTNEKLFF
few	.	TRBV12-3/TRBV12-4	TRBJ1-5	TGTGCCAGCAGTGGAGAGGGTAGGGGCAATCAGCCCCAGCATTTT	CASSGEGRGNQPQHF
many	.	TRBV20-1	TRBJ1-5	TGCAGTGCTAGTGGGGGGGGCAATCAGCCCCAGCATTTT	CSASGGGNQPQHF
few	.	TRBV12-3/TRBV12-4	TRBJ2-6	TGTGCCAGCAGTCCCCCGGGCCCTGGGACCTCTGGGGCCAACGTCCTGACTTTC	CASSPPGPGTSGANVLTF
many	TRBD1	TRBV5-1	TRBJ1-1	TGCGCCAGCAGCGTACAGGGGGCTAGGACTGAAGCTTTCTTT	CASSVQGARTEAFF
few	.	TRBV15	TRBJ2-3	TGTGCCACCAGCAGAGATCGGCCCAGCGGACATACGCAGTATTTT	CATSRDRPSGHTQYF
many	TRBD2	TRBV6-1	TRBJ2-2	TGTGCCAGCAAGGGACTAGCGGGAGTGGGTGGCACCGGGGAGCTGTTTTTT	CASKGLAGVGGTGELFF
few	.	TRBV5-6	TRBJ1-4	TGTGCCAGCAGCTTGGGCCACGGAAACCTGGCGGACGAAAAACTGTTTTTT	CASSLGHGNLADEKLFF
few	TRBD2	TRBV7-8	TRBJ2-2	TGTGCCAGCAGCTTAGGGGGAGGGAATCCGAACACCGGGGAGCTGTTTTTT	CASSLGGGNPNTGELFF
few	TRBD1	TRBV5-6	TRBJ1-5	TGTGCCAGCAGCATTGGGACAGGGGTTCTCTCGCCCCAGCATTTT	CASSIGTGVLSPQHF
few	.	TRBV10-3	TRBJ2-5	TGTGCCATCAGTGTTGGGCGGGGAGAGACCCAGTACTTC	CAISVGRGETQYF
.	.	TRBV28	TRBJ1-2	TGTGCCAGCACCTCCTTGTCGGGGGGTGGCTACACCTTC	CASTSLSGGGYTF
.	.	TRBV11-2	TRBJ1-1	TGTGCCAGCAGCTTAGCGGTCGGTCAGAGGAACACTGAAGCTTTCTTT	CASSLAVGQRNTEAFF
few	.	TRBV20-1	TRBJ1-1	TGCAGTGCTAGTATAGGGGGGAACACTGAAGCTTTCTTT	CSASIGGNTEAFF
many	TRBD1	TRBV5-1	TRBJ2-7	TGCGCCAGCAGCTTAGGGGGACAGTACGAGCAGTACTTC	CASSLGGQYEQYF